A selection of T cell receptor beta chains follows, all from one sample in a study of shared clonotypes between healthy human individuals. TCRdb's table, derived via immunoSEQ multiplex PCR, lists solely in-frame clones and lacks some. The table records about 1,900,000 clones, about 95% of them present only once. Sequenced material: naive CD8+ T cells sorted from blood. The receptor set was obtained from a young man in good health. The CDR3 runs from the conserved cysteine through the conserved F or W.

TRBJ2-7 TRBV27 13 CASSSLAGPEMYF
TRBJ1-6 TRBV4-1 14 CASSLLTGESPLHF
TRBJ2-6 TRBV7-9 18 CASSLWMAGRSGANVLTF
TRBJ2-2 TRBV29-1 12 CSVGTGAGELFF
TRBJ1-5 TRBV10-1 14 CASRVDRPKGPQHF
TRBJ2-7 TRBV27 13 CASSSGDLYEQYF
TRBJ2-2 TRBV4-3 15 CASSPGGGNTGELFF
TRBJ2-1 TRBV9 19 CASSSNLRGTTGSYNEQFF
TRBJ2-7 TRBV25-1 14 CASSGASPSYEQYF
TRBJ2-7 TRBV4-3 15 CASSPFGAASYEQYF
TRBJ1-2 TRBV5-4 13 CASSEDRYYGYTF
TRBJ2-7 TRBV9 12 CASSLPNYEQYF
TRBJ2-2 TRBV27 14 CASQPGGNTGELFF
TRBJ2-7 TRBV5-4 12 CASSLGQLEQYF
TRBJ2-3 TRBV5-4 17 CASSLEPSGGFTDTQYF
TRBJ1-2 TRBV7-9 14 CASSPDRGHYGYTF
TRBJ2-1 TRBV12-5 18 CASGLAETWRELDNEQFF
TRBJ1-2 TRBV27 15 CASSFPTGGDYGYTF
TRBJ2-3 TRBV18 17 CASSPEVIAHESDTQYF
TRBJ2-5 TRBV29-1 14 CSVSRGSYMETQYF
TRBJ1-1 TRBV13 15 CASNEQGAIDTEAFF
TRBJ2-7 TRBV27 15 CASSPGTAGGYEQYF
TRBJ2-7 TRBV19 13 CASSEVISYEQYF
TRBJ2-1 TRBV7-9 14 CASTGQGHVNEQFF
TRBJ2-7 TRBV28 16 CASRPGSAVSFYEQYF
TRBJ1-1 TRBV5-7 12 CASMEGLTEAFF
TRBJ2-7 TRBV27 17 CASSLRPPGQGVYEQYF
TRBJ2-7 TRBV5-5 14 CASSLEDDPYEQYF
TRBJ2-2 TRBV5-6 12 CASSLPTGELFF
TRBJ1-1 TRBV11-3 15 CASSSRHTGDTEAFF
TRBJ2-1 TRBV13 13 CASSLVGGDEQFF
TRBJ1-1 TRBV12-5 14 CASGLPNRGPEAFF
TRBJ1-3 TRBV13 17 CASSNQTGFSTGNTIYF
TRBJ1-3 TRBV27 14 CASSSPGEGDTIYF
TRBJ1-3 TRBV6-1 15 CASSEEGTIGNTIYF
TRBJ2-7 TRBV15 15 CATSRDRPGSYEQYF
TRBJ2-7 TRBV6-5 15 CASSPLAGDIYEQYF
TRBJ1-1 TRBV27 15 CASSLTVPMNTEAFF
TRBJ2-1 TRBV7-2 15 CASSSTGALYNEQFF
TRBJ2-3 TRBV5-6 14 CASSFLGRMDTQYF
TRBJ1-1 TRBV7-2 14 CASSSGVMNTEAFF
TRBJ1-2 TRBV29-1 14 CSVVWTGENYGYTF